The present entry profiles one T cell receptor (beta chain) with its context. Its binding antigen is unknown. No per-base quality is available; no much larger clone lies one base away. The cohort comprised more than 550 healthy bone marrow donors. All cohort members were sampled while nominally healthy, although unrecorded immune exposures were likely present. The donor was CMV seronegative and belonged to the group of 350 or so seronegative cohort members. A peripheral blood sample was collected from each donor, and TCR beta sequencing was performed on peripheral blood mononuclear cells. Genomic DNA was extracted from the blood cell samples with the Qiagen DNeasy Blood Extraction Kit. The data were taken from a study of cytomegalovirus exposure and HLA in healthy donors (dated by TCRdb to about 2017). With regard to the full study: An earlier analysis of a few hundred of the donors reported 276 Gb of sequence data and 117 million unique TCR beta sequences obtained from 180 million or so T cells. About 300 gigabases of sequencing data and roughly 80 million unique TCR sequences made up an early release that covered several hundred HLA-typed donors. Of the roughly 430 genotyped donors, about 84% fell in the genetic ancestry cluster associated with self-reported Caucasian donors. The study was designed to test whether signatures of past pathogen exposure could be identified by cataloging public T cell receptors. The T cell repertoires of 666 subjects were profiled by immunosequencing and related to cytomegalovirus serostatus. A separate validation cohort of 90 to 150 different subjects was used in addition to the roughly 720-subject first cohort. To predict cytomegalovirus infection status, the study combined high-throughput TCR immunosequencing, statistical association of individual TCRs with disease status, and machine learning. A later analysis re-examined previously published TCR beta repertoires from around 670 donors and added high-resolution HLA genotyping to investigate patterns of TCR occurrence. The later analysis used no new phenotypic data to find candidate immune exposures, relying instead on TCR beta sequences and their occurrence across donors. To decide whether each TCR beta V gene segment behaved as functional or pseudogenic, an earlier analysis of some 540 of the donors relied on high-throughput TCR beta sequencing. Alongside the repertoire data, information on donor age, sex, ethnicity and CMV serostatus was compiled. In a later genetic analysis, genome-wide SNP genotypes for about 65% of the roughly 700 donors were used, and that subset was treated as a discovery cohort. Every repertoire in the discovery cohort had been generated on one and the same sequencing platform. HLA typing covered class I and class II loci at four-digit resolution. The number of typed donors differed by locus: about 629-630 for A, B, C, DRB1 and DQB1; some 500 for DQA1; approximately 610 for DPA1; and some 450 for DPB1. Roughly five DR-DQ haplotypes were handled as single units for association and clustering, since linkage in the cohort was strong. Across approximately 420 genotyped donors of the cohort, an average of roughly 200,000 unique TCR beta nucleotide sequences per donor were sequenced, and 15% to 20% of those sequences were non-productive.

The germline V gene (reference sequence) provides CDR1 DFQATT and CDR2 SNEGSKA. V gives up 8 bases and J gives up 2 bases, and the segment between their germline ends measures 9 bases. The CDR3 spans 11 residues, from the cysteine through the phenylalanine. The kept DNA is CDR3 alone, 33 bases in frame from the first base. Library creation used the immunoSEQ multiplex PCR assay. The multiplex PCR relied on a mix of 60 forward primers for TCR Vbeta segments and 13 reverse primers for TCR Jbeta segments. Amplification of the CDR3 region of rearranged TCR beta genes was performed with a multiplex PCR assay on genomic DNA. The Illumina HiSeq System was used to sequence the amplified TCR beta libraries as 87-base-pair reads. The paper's data handling went like this. A later analysis tallied 75 million to 95 million unique TCR beta chains across the 666 repertoires, and about 10 million of those chains were shared by two or more donors. A nearest-neighbor algorithm error-corrected the raw reads and collapsed the reads into unique sequences, merging closely related sequences to remove PCR and sequencing errors. To assign V, D and J gene segments, CDR3 sequences were aligned to IMGT reference sequences. Each retained sequence needed at least a six-nucleotide match to both a V gene segment and a J gene segment. A rearrangement was called productive if the CDR3 had no stop codons and remained in frame with V and J, and every other rearrangement was called non-productive. CDR3 was defined by IMGT convention, running from the second conserved V-encoded cysteine to the conserved J-encoded phenylalanine. Sequences without an unambiguous match to a single V gene segment were excluded from the earlier analysis of about 600 of the donors. In an earlier analysis of several hundred of the donors, V segments were called functional above 56.7% productive rearrangements and were called segregating when the between-donor standard deviation exceeded 5%. A statistical classification framework was developed to diagnose cytomegalovirus status using the catalog of TCR beta chain sequences. A later analysis assigned V and J genes by comparing TCR nucleotide sequences with IMGT/GENE-DB human TR gene sequences. In a later analysis, CDR3 sequences and most-parsimonious VDJ recombination scenarios were assigned using the TCRdist pipeline. A later analysis defined each TCR beta chain by its CDR3 amino acid sequence plus V-gene family, and excluded reads lacking a unique V-gene family. In a later analysis, 500 to 700 highly shared, low-generation-probability nucleotide sequences were removed to address suspected cross-contamination and a sequencing artifact. For each public chain, a later analysis derived a clonal expansion index from normalized ranks of inferred template counts within each repertoire. In a later analysis, generation probabilities were computed with a VDJ recombination model fitted to out-of-frame rearrangements, and the resulting probabilities were checked against IGoR. In a later analysis, hypergeometric tests were used to score TCR-TCR, TCR-HLA and TCR-CMV co-occurrence, with a repertoire-size bias correction applied to TCR pairs. In a later analysis, false discovery rates were estimated by permuting HLA or CMV assignments 20 times. In a later analysis, co-occurring TCRs were grouped using DBSCAN, with TCRdist sequence similarity added in when clustering inside HLA-allele-positive subsets. Co-occurrence clustering excluded repertoires with fewer than 30,000 or more than 120,000 public chains, plus five with anomalous nucleotide sharing. The clones in this table, taken by TCRdb from immuneACCESS, are in-frame only. Not every clone is retained; where verified, under half of the shortfall comes from an unresolved V gene, and the cause of the rest is unknown. V and J calls plus clone size are reproduced from that table; the DNA served to infer D and trimming. Recorded for this sample are roughly 200,000 clones; roughly 88% of them occurred a single time. The ten most abundant clones make up roughly 0.7% of the sample.

Overall study results and their limits: An association between a missense DCLRE1C variant and V-gene and J-gene trimming of TCR beta chains was found in a later genetic analysis and replicated in an independent cohort. Sequencing depth was assumed to be roughly uniform across donors in the presence/absence analyses, though that assumption may not hold. In a later analysis, more than 15,000 TCR beta sequences were associated with specific HLA alleles at a false discovery rate of 0.05. In vitro tests confirmed that a few of the cytomegalovirus-associated TCR beta chains recognize cytomegalovirus antigens. In both the original and validation cohorts, the classifier was reported to diagnose cytomegalovirus status with high specificity and sensitivity. In an earlier analysis of some 540 of the donors, most TCR beta V segments appeared in productive rearrangements about 90% or about 30% of the time, broadly matching IMGT annotations. A later genetic analysis reported fewer N-insertions in productive TCRs among donors in an Asian-associated ancestry cluster than the approximately 670-donor mean. The authors suggested that the approach could potentially be generalized to other disease states and immunological phenotypes. Because the 87-base-pair reads could not distinguish some IMGT-functional V segments, including TRBV6-2 and TRBV6-3, those segments were excluded. Most CMV-associated TCR beta chains appeared to be HLA-restricted in a later analysis, and the HLA associations seemed to be driven largely by CMV exposure. The study listed 150 to 200 TCR beta chains as associated with cytomegalovirus. A cluster of highly shared sequence variants was judged likely to be a technical artifact of the sequencing pipeline. The earlier analysis of about 600 of the donors excluded 15 to 20 rarely observed V segments, including chromosome 9 orphons, because counts were too low. Because HLA typing was missing for some donors at each locus, association tests included only the typed subset. Most TCR sequences were seen in very few donors, while some public TCRs were found in many individuals. A later analysis reported that several top co-occurrence clusters appeared linked to parvovirus B19, influenza, CMV and Epstein-Barr virus. Strong co-occurrence of HLA alleles, especially DR and DQ, made assigning TCR associations to individual alleles difficult. A further reported finding was that TCR beta sequences accurately predicted the HLA-A and HLA-B alleles for most subjects in the first cohort. A later analysis found that TCR association rates varied across HLA loci, with DRB1 alleles showing the most associated TCRs and HLA-C alleles the fewest. Immune exposure information for the cohort was limited to CMV serostatus. Correlated functional status among segregating V segments might reflect linkage disequilibrium, but an unknown experimental factor could not be ruled out. Only TCR beta chains were sequenced in this cohort, and the absence of alpha or paired-chain data limited detectable features. In a later analysis, HLA-associated TCR beta chains showed more clonal expansion and lower generation probabilities than non-associated chains that were equally common.

The chain was built from TRBV20-1 and TRBJ2-5; the D gene remains uncertain. This clonotype was obtained from a boy between 2 and 10 years old in good health and CMV-seronegative. The source material was PBMCs. The nucleotide sequence is TGCAGTAATTCCAAACAAGAGACCCAGTACTTC. This codes for CSNSKQETQYF.